These 23 T cell receptor beta chains share one sample of origin, sequenced in a study of cytotoxic CD8 clonotypes in ibrutinib-treated CLL. The method was immunoSEQ multiplex PCR; TCRdb's version includes in-frame clones alone and lacks a portion of them. Of 250,000 to 350,000 clones listed, roughly four fifths are singletons. Sequenced material: PBMCs, taken at disease progression, from a patient treated with ibrutinib. The receptors stem from a human donor with chronic lymphocytic leukemia.

The CDR3: CASSMSSVGYEQYF. The CDR3 DNA is TGTGCCAGTAGTATGTCTAGTGTAGGCTACGAGCAGTACTTC. The chain is built from TRBV19 and TRBJ2-7; D call uncertain. CDR1 is LNHDA and CDR2 is SQIVND in the germline V gene (reference sequence). V was shortened by 3 bases and J by 3 bases, with 12 bases between the two germline ends. The CDR3 has 14 amino acids.

This clone has just one count. The V call is TRBV7-8, the J call TRBJ1-2, with D perhaps TRBD1 (5 bases). The CDR3 sequence is 16 residues long. Germline assignment: CDR1 SGHVS and CDR2 FQNEAQ. V lost 3 bases to trimming and J lost 8 bases, with 22 bases between them. This CDR3 is CASSLGGRPTTRGYTF. As DNA, the CDR3 is TGTGCCAGCAGCTTGGGGGGTAGACCCACGACGCGGGGCTACACCTTC.

The genes are TRBV29-1 and TRBJ2-1, with 9 bases matching TRBD2. Germline lookup yields CDR1 SQVTM and CDR2 ANQGSEA. The CDR3 totals 11 residues. V was clipped by 4 bases and J by 15 bases; unmatched bases: 7. DNA of the CDR3: TGCAGCGTTGGAGTAGCGGGAGTACGGTTCTTC. Amino acids: CSVGVAGVRFF.

The chain uses TRBV7-9 and TRBJ1-1; no definite D call. The germline V gene encodes CDR1 SEHNR and CDR2 FQNEAQ (reference sequence). CDR3 length: 15 residues. Between the trimmed V and J ends, which lost 9 bases and 0 bases, there was a span of 17 bases. The CDR3 DNA sequence: TGTGCCAGTCAGGACCAGGCGGGGATGAACACTGAAGCTTTCTTT. Protein sequence: CASQDQAGMNTEAFF.

This clone was picked up one time. The J gene is TRBJ1-3, the V gene TRBV5-5, with a tentative D call TRBD1 (5 bases). Germline V gives CDR1 SGHKS, CDR2 YYEKEE (reference sequence). The length of the CDR3 is 15 residues. Trimming pared 2 bases from V and 2 bases from J, leaving 11 bases between. CDR3 DNA: TGTGCCAGCAGCTTACTAGACAGCGCTGGAAACACCATATATTTT. Translated: CASSLLDSAGNTIYF.

The genes are TRBV6-5 and TRBJ1-1, with TRBD1 matching 7 bases. Trimming took 7 bases from V and 6 from J; bases not matched to a gene: 8. Germline V gene sequence: CDR1 MNHEY, CDR2 SVGAGI. CDR3 size: 13 residues. CDR3 nucleotides: TGTGCCAGCATCCGGGACAGAAGCTCTGAAGCTTTCTTT. Protein: CASIRDRSSEAFF.

V is TRBV7-9 and J is TRBJ2-7; maybe TRBD1 (6 bases). V shed 8 bases and J shed 2 bases, with 13 bases lying between them. CDR3 size: 13 residues. The germline V gene encodes CDR1 SEHNR and CDR2 FQNEAQ (reference sequence). CDR3 DNA sequence: TGTGCCAGCCGGGGTAAGGGGGCCTACGAGCAGTACTTC. Protein product: CASRGKGAYEQYF.

Written as DNA, the CDR3 is TGTGCCAGCAGCTTGTTAGGGTTGAGTCAGCCCCAGCATTTT. It yields the protein CASSLLGLSQPQHF. This chain uses TRBV5-6 with TRBJ1-5; D remains unclear. V was pared by 1 base and J by 6 bases, with 11 bases between. This CDR3 region has 14 residues. Germline CDR1 and CDR2: SGHDT and YYEEEE.

This clone is a singleton in its sample. V and J are TRBV5-5 and TRBJ2-1; D remains unclear. The CDR3 loop spans 13 amino acids. Trimming pared 5 bases from V and 8 bases from J, leaving 14 bases between. Looked up from germline, CDR1 is SGHKS and CDR2 is YYEKEE (reference sequence). The CDR3 here is CASSQDLPDEQFF. DNA of the CDR3: TGTGCCAGCAGTCAAGATTTACCGGATGAGCAGTTCTTC.

This rearrangement joins TRBV10-3 to TRBJ1-5; TRBD1 aligns across 8 bases. V lost 10 bases, J lost 2 bases, and 7 bases stayed unmatched. This CDR3 is built from 14 residues. CDR1 is ENHRY and CDR2 is SYGVKD in the germline V gene. The chain's CDR3 is CASQTGVGNQPQHF. CDR3 DNA: TGTGCCAGCCAGACAGGGGTGGGCAATCAGCCCCAGCATTTT.

The V call is TRBV19, the J call TRBJ1-2; D is perhaps TRBD1 (6 bases). Trimming left V 5 bases short and J 2 bases short, with 9 bases between. The CDR3 consists of 13 residues. Germline CDR1 LNHDA, CDR2 SQIVND (reference sequence). The CDR3 reads CASSRGTNYGYTF. The CDR3 nucleotides read TGTGCCAGTAGTCGCGGGACAAACTATGGCTACACCTTC. The entire variable domain, with the rest obtained from reference TRBV19 and TRBJ1-2, is as follows: DGGITQSPKYLFRKEGQNVTLSCEQNLNHDAMYWYRQDPGQGLRLIYYSQIVNDFQKGDIAEGYSVSREKKESFPLTVTSAQKNPTAFYLCASSRGTNYGYTFGSGTRLTVV.

This clone has a count of ten or more. V is TRBV28 and J is TRBJ1-5; D unclear. This CDR3 region has 14 residues. The germline V gene encodes CDR1 MDHEN and CDR2 SYDVKM. V was pared by 1 base and J by 6 bases, with 10 bases between. CDR3 region: CASSLFGMAQPQHF. The CDR3, as DNA: TGTGCCAGCAGTTTATTCGGGATGGCTCAGCCCCAGCATTTT.

The chain uses TRBV25-1 and TRBJ2-1; the match to TRBD2 covers 9 bases. The CDR3 is 14 amino acids. V dropped 8 bases and J dropped 8; count of bases not matched to a gene: 10. In germline, CDR1 is MGHDK, CDR2 SYGVNS. The CDR3 bases are TGTGCCAGCGCCTTAGCGGGAGTACTATATGAGCAGTTCTTC. The encoded protein is CASALAGVLYEQFF.

The J gene is TRBJ2-7, the V gene TRBV27; the D gene is possibly TRBD2 (6 bases). With 3 bases removed from V and 0 bases from J, the gap between germline ends came to 9 bases. Per the germline V gene, CDR1 is MNHEY and CDR2 is SMNVEV (reference sequence). The CDR3 sequence is 14 residues long. As DNA, the CDR3 is TGTGCCAGCAGTTTTAGCGGCAACTCCTACGAGCAGTACTTC. Protein product: CASSFSGNSYEQYF.

The V gene is TRBV4-3, the J gene TRBJ2-2; a weak D match, TRBD1 (5 bases). Trimming cost V 4 bases and J 3 bases, with 12 bases left between them. CDR3 length equals 15 residues. Germline V CDR1 and CDR2: LGHNA, YSLEER. CDR3 residues: CASSLQDRHTGELFF. CDR3 nucleotide sequence: TGCGCCAGCAGCCTTCAAGACAGACACACCGGGGAGCTGTTTTTT.

This clone was observed once. The V gene is TRBV28, the J gene TRBJ1-2; D gene ambiguous. The V gene lost 7 bases and the J gene lost 4 bases, with 7 bases spanning the gap. The V gene's germline CDR1 is MDHEN and CDR2 SYDVKM. This CDR3 is built from 11 residues. Written as DNA, the CDR3 is TGTGCCAGCACCGATCCCTATGGCTACACCTTC. As protein: CASTDPYGYTF.

The V and J genes are TRBV19 and TRBJ2-2; D uncertain. Trimming took 10 bases from V and 4 from J, leaving 16 bases between them. Germline-derived CDR1 and CDR2 are LNHDA and SQIVND (reference sequence). CDR3 size: 14 residues. The CDR3 bases are TGTGCCACTTATCCGGGCGTCGGCACCGGGGAGCTGTTTTTT. It codes for CATYPGVGTGELFF.

The chain uses TRBV7-2 and TRBJ2-1; 7 nucleotides align to TRBD2. V shed 0 bases, J shed 2 bases, and the junction held 4 bases outside the gene matches. This CDR3 spans 16 amino acids. Germline V gene sequence: CDR1 SGHTA, CDR2 FQGNSA. The CDR3 DNA reads TGTGCCAGCAGCTTAGCGGCGGGAGACCCCTACAATGAGCAGTTCTTC. Amino acids: CASSLAAGDPYNEQFF.

In DNA, the CDR3 is TGTGCCAGCTCACCGTCCGCGGCGGGGGGGCTAAATGAGCAGTTCTTC. Translated, it gives CASSPSAAGGLNEQFF. This sequence joins TRBV18 and TRBJ2-1, with 9 nucleotides matching TRBD2. The CDR3 has 16 residues. Germline trimming cut 3 bases from V and 7 bases from J; bases unmatched to any gene: 10. CDR1 is KGHSH and CDR2 is LQKENI in the germline V gene.

This clone was observed a handful of times. The CDR3 DNA reads TGCGCCAGCAGTGAGCTGTTGTTGGGTGGCTACACCTTC. It translates to CASSELLLGGYTF. The chain has TRBV10-2 and TRBJ1-2; D is unresolved. The CDR3 is 13 residues long. The V end was cut by 2 bases, the J end by 7 bases, with 11 bases between. CDR1 is WSHSY and CDR2 is SAAADI in the germline V gene.

The CDR3 loop reads CASSPGTGGFYEQYF. CDR3 DNA: TGCGCCAGCAGCCCGGGGACAGGGGGTTTCTACGAGCAGTACTTC. The V gene is TRBV5-1, the J gene TRBJ2-7; 11 bases agree with TRBD1. Germline-derived CDR1 and CDR2 are SGHRS and YFSETQ. The trim removed 4 bases at V and 3 bases at J, leaving 6 bases unmatched. This CDR3 has 15 residues.

V gene TRBV27 combines with J gene TRBJ2-7; D uncertain. The CDR3 is 14 amino acids. Germline-derived CDR1 and CDR2 are MNHEY and SMNVEV (reference sequence). Deletions cut 7 bases from V and 0 bases from J, with 13 bases between. CDR3 sequence reads: CASKVAASSYEQYF. The CDR3 nucleotides are TGTGCCAGCAAGGTTGCGGCAAGCTCCTACGAGCAGTACTTC.

The J gene is TRBJ2-5, the V gene TRBV10-3, with TRBD1 matching 7 bases. V was pared by 6 bases and J by 4 bases, with 5 bases of the junction left unmatched. The CDR3 is 13 residues long. Looked up from germline, CDR1 is ENHRY and CDR2 is SYGVKD. CDR3: CAISEPGGETQYF. For the CDR3, the DNA is TGTGCCATCAGCGAACCAGGGGGAGAGACCCAGTACTTC.